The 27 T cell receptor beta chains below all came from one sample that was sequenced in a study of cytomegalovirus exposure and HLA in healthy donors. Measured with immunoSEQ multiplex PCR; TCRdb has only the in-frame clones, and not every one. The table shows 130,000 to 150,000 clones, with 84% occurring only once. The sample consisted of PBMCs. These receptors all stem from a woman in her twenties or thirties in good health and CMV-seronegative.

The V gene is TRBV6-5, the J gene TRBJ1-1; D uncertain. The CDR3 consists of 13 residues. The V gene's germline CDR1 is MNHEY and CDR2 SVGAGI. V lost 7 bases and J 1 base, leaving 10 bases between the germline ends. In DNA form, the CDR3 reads TGTGCCAGCACTCGGGGAAGGAACACTGAAGCTTTCTTT. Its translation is CASTRGRNTEAFF.

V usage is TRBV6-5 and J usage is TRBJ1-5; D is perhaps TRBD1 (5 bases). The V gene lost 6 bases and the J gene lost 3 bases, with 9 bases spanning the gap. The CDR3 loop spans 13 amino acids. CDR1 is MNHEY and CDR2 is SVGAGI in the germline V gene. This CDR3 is CASSDRYNQPQHF. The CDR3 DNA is TGTGCCAGCAGCGACAGATACAATCAGCCCCAGCATTTT.

CDR3 DNA sequence: TGTGCCAGCAACCGACAGGGGGTACCCTCTGGGGCCAACGTCCTGACTTTC. It encodes CASNRQGVPSGANVLTF. The chain uses TRBV2 and TRBJ2-6, with 9 bases that match TRBD1. This CDR3 spans 17 amino acids. V lost 7 bases to trimming and J lost 0 bases; unmatched junction nucleotides: 7. The germline gives CDR1 SNHLY, CDR2 FYNNEI.

CDR3 coding DNA: TGTGCCAGCAGCTTAGTGGAGGGGAGAATTAGCACAGATACGCAGTATTTT. It encodes CASSLVEGRISTDTQYF. This chain links TRBV11-3 with TRBJ2-3, with D perhaps TRBD2 (6 bases). The V end was cut by 1 base, the J end by 0 bases, with 14 bases between. There are 17 residues in the CDR3. Per the germline V gene, CDR1 is SGHNT and CDR2 is YENEEA.

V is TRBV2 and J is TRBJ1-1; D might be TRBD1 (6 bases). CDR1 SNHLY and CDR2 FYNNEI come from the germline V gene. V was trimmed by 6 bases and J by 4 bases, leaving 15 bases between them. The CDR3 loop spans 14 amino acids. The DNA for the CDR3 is TGTGCCAGCAGGTTGACAGGAGGTAGCACTGAAGCTTTCTTT. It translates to CASRLTGGSTEAFF.

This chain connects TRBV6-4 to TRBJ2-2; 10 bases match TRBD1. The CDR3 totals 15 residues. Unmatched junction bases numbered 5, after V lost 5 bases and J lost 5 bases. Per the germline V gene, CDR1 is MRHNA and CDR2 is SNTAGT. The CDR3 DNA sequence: TGTGCCAGCAGTCGACAGGGGGCTGGTACCGGGGAGCTGTTTTTT. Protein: CASSRQGAGTGELFF.

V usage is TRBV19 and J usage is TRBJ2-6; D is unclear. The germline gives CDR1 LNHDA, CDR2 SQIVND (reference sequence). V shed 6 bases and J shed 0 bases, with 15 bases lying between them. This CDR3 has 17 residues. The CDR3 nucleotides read TGTGCCAGTAGCTGGGCCATTCCCACCTCTGGGGCCAACGTCCTGACTTTC. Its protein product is CASSWAIPTSGANVLTF.

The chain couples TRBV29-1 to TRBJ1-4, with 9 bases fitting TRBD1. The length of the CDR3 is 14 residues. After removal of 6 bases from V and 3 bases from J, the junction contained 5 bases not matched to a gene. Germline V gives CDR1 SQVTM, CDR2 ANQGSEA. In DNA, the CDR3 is TGCAGCGTCTCCAGGACAGGGGCTAATGAAAAACTGTTTTTT. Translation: CSVSRTGANEKLFF.

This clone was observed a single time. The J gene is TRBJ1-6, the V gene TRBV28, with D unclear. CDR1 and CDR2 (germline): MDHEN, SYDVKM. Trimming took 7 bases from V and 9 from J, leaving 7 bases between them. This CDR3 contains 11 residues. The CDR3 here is CASTIASPLHF. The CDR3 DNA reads TGTGCCAGCACTATTGCTTCACCCCTCCACTTT.

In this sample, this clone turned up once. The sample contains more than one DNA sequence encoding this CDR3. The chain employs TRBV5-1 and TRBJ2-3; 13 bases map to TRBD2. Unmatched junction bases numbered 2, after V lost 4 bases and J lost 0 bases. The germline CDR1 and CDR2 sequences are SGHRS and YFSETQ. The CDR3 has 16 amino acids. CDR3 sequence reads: CASSGLAGASTDTQYF. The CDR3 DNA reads TGCGCCAGCAGCGGACTAGCGGGGGCTAGCACAGATACGCAGTATTTT.

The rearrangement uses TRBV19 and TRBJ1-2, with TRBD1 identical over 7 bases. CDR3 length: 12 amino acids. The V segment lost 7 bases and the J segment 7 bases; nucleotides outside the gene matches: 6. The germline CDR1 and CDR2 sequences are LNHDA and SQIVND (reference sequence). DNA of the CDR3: TGTGCCAGTACCACGGACAGGAGTGGCTACACCTTC. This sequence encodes CASTTDRSGYTF.

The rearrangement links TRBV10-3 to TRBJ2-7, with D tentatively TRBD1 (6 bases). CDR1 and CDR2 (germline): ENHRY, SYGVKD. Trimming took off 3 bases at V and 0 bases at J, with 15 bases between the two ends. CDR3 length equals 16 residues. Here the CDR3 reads CAISDQGWGSSYEQYF. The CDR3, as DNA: TGTGCCATCAGTGATCAGGGGTGGGGAAGCTCCTACGAGCAGTACTTC.

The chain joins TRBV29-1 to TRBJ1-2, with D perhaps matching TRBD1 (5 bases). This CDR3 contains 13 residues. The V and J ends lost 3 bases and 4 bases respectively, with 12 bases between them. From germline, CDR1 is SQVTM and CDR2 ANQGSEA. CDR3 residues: CSVDYGGPYGYTF. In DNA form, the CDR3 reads TGCAGCGTTGACTACGGGGGTCCCTATGGCTACACCTTC.

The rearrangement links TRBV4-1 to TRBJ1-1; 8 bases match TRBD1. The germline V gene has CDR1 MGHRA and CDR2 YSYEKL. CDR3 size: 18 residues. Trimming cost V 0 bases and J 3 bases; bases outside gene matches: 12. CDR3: CASSQDRTGRQSDTEAFF. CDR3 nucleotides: TGCGCCAGCAGCCAAGATCGGACAGGGCGTCAAAGTGACACTGAAGCTTTCTTT.

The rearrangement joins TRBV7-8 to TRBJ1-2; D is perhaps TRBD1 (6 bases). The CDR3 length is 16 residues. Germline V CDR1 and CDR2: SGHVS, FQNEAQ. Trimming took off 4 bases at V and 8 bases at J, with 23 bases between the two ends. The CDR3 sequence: CASSSTQGPQGRGYTF. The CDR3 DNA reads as TGTGCCAGCAGCTCCACGCAGGGGCCGCAAGGTAGAGGCTACACCTTC.

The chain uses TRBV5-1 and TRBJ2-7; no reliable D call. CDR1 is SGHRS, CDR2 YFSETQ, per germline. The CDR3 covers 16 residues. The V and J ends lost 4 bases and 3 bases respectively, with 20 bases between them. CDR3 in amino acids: CASSDLRFDRFYEQYF. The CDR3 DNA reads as TGCGCCAGCAGCGACTTGAGATTTGACCGCTTCTACGAGCAGTACTTC.

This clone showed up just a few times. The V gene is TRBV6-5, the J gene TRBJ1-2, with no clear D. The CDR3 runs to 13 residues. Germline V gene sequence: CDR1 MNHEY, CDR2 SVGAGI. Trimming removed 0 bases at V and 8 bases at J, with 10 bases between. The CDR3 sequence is CASSYSKGGGYTF. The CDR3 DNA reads TGTGCCAGCAGTTACTCAAAGGGCGGGGGCTACACCTTC.

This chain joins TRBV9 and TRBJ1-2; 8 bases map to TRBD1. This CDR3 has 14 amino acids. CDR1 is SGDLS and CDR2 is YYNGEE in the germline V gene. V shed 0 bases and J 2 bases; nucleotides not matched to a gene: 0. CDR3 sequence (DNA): TGTGCCAGCAGCGTAGGACAGGGGAACTATGGCTACACCTTC. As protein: CASSVGQGNYGYTF.

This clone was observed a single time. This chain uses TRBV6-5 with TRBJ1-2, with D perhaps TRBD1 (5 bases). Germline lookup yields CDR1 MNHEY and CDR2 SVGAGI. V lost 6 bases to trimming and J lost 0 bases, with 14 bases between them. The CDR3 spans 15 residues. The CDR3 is CASSRSDKSNYGYTF. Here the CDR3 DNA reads TGTGCCAGCAGCCGATCGGACAAGTCTAACTATGGCTACACCTTC.

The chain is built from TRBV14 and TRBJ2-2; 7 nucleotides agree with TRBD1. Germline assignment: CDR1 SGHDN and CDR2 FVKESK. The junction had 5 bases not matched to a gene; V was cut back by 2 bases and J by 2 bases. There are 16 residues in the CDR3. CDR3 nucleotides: TGTGCCAGCAGCCAACCGGGACAGACTAACACCGGGGAGCTGTTTTTT. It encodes CASSQPGQTNTGELFF.

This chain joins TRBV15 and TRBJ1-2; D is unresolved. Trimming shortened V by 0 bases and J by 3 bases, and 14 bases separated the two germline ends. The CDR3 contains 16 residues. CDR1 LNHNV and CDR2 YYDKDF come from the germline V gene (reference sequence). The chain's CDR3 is CATSRERGSLDYGYTF. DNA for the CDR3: TGTGCCACCAGCAGAGAGCGGGGAAGTTTGGACTATGGCTACACCTTC.

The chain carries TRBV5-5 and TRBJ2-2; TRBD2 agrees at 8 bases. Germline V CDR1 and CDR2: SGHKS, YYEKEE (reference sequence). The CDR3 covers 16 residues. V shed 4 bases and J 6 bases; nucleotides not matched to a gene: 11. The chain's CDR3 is CASSPGRGAIAGELFF. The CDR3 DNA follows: TGTGCCAGCAGCCCCGGGCGGGGGGCGATCGCCGGGGAGCTGTTTTTT.

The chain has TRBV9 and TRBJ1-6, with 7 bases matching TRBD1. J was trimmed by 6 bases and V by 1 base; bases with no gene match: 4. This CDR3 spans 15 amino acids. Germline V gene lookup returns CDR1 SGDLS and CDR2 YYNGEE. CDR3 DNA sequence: TGTGCCAGCAGCGTAACAGGGGCTCCTAATTCACCCCTCCACTTT. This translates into CASSVTGAPNSPLHF.

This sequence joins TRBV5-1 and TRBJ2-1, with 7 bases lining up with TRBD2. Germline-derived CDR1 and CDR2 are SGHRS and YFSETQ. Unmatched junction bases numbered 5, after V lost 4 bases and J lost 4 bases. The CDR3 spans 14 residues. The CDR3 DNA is TGCGCCAGCAGCCCGGGAGGTATATACAATGAGCAGTTCTTC. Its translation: CASSPGGIYNEQFF.

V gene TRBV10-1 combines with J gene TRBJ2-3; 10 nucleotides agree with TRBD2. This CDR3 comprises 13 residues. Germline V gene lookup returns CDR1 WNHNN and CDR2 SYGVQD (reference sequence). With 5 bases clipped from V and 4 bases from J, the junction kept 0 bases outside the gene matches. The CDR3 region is CASSSGGADTQYF. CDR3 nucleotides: TGCGCCAGCAGTAGCGGGGGGGCAGATACGCAGTATTTT.

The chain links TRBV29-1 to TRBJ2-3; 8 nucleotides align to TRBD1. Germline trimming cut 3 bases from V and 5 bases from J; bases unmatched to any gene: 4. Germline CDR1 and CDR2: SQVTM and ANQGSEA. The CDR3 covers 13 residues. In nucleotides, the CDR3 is TGCAGCGTTGAGACAGGGGAAAGAGATACGCAGTATTTT. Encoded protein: CSVETGERDTQYF.

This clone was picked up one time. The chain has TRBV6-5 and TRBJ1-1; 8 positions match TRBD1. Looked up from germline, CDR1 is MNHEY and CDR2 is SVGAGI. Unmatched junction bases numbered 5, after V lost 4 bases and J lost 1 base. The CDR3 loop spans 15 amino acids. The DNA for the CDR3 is TGTGCCAGCAGTTGGGACAGGAGGGGGAACACTGAAGCTTTCTTT. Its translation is CASSWDRRGNTEAFF.